The rows below give T cell receptor beta chains drawn from one sample of a study of blood T cells in healthy people across ages. Via MiXCR, TCRdb re-called the 5' RACE reads, giving one row per CDR3 protein. The sample has 380,000 or so distinct CDR3 sequences, about 52% seen once. The specimen was blood. All receptors derive from a man aged 55 to 69 in good health. Each CDR3 is given with its conserved first and last residue. The order of the fields is J gene, clone size, D gene, V gene, CDR3 DNA, CDR3 protein. A D gene is named only where the DNA matches it firmly. Some rows mark clone size as missing; the rest say once, few, many or name a class of expanded clone.

TRBJ2-1	once	-	TRBV12-3/TRBV12-4	TGTGCCAGCAGCGGGGTTGGGGGTCCCCGGCAGTTCTTC	CASSGVGGPRQFF
TRBJ2-1	-	TRBD2	TRBV9	TGTGCCAGCAGCGGACGAGGTCTAGCGGGGGGCAACAATGAGCAGTTCTTC	CASSGRGLAGGNNEQFF
TRBJ2-3	few	-	TRBV27	TGTGCCAGCAGTTTAGTCCGGGAGCGCACAGATACGCAGTATTTT	CASSLVRERTDTQYF
TRBJ2-3	-	TRBD2	TRBV6-1	TGTGCCAGCAGTGATTTAGCCACTAGCGGGACTATGAATACGCAGTATTTT	CASSDLATSGTMNTQYF
TRBJ1-1	-	TRBD1	TRBV7-2	TGTGCCAGCAGCACTAACAGGGGGCTAAGGGCTTTCTTT	CASSTNRGLRAFF
TRBJ2-3	-	TRBD1	TRBV9	TGTGCCAGCAGCGTAGGTAGGGGGCTCTCCACAGATACGCAGTATTTT	CASSVGRGLSTDTQYF
TRBJ2-7	-	-	TRBV20-1	TGCAGTGCGAGCTGGATCCTAGACGAGCAGTACTTC	CSASWILDEQYF
TRBJ2-3	-	TRBD1	TRBV24-1	TGTGCCACCAGTGATTTTCAGGGGGCGGAGGCAGATACGCAGTATTTT	CATSDFQGAEADTQYF
TRBJ2-3	few	TRBD2	TRBV29-1	TGCAGCGTTGAACGGGGGAGGGGCACAGATACGCAGTATTTT	CSVERGRGTDTQYF
TRBJ2-7	-	-	TRBV28	TGTGCCAGCAGCGCAGGGCCCCACTACGAGCAGTACTTC	CASSAGPHYEQYF
TRBJ1-5	-	-	TRBV7-6	TGTGCCAGCAGCCCCGGACGGGGATCACGCTATAGCAATCAGCCCCAGCATTTT	CASSPGRGSRYSNQPQHF
TRBJ2-5	-	-	TRBV4-2	TGTGCCAGCAGCCAAGTTCAGATTCCCGGGTTCGTAGGAGAGACCCAGTACTTC	CASSQVQIPGFVGETQYF
TRBJ2-3	few	TRBD2	TRBV7-3	TGTGCCAGCAGCTTAACAGCGGGAGCGGGCACAGATACGCAGTATTTT	CASSLTAGAGTDTQYF
TRBJ1-5	few	TRBD1	TRBV7-9	TGTGCCAGCAGCTCGGACAGGGGTCCCGGTCAGCCCCAGCATTTT	CASSSDRGPGQPQHF
TRBJ2-1	-	TRBD2	TRBV6-6	TGTGCCAGCAGTTATAGCGGGAGGGCCTCCAATGAGCAGTTCTTC	CASSYSGRASNEQFF
TRBJ2-4	-	-	TRBV28	TGTGCCAGCAGTTTAGCCAAAATGGGGGGAGCCAAAAACATTCAGTACTTC	CASSLAKMGGAKNIQYF
TRBJ1-2	-	-	TRBV7-2	TGTGCCAGCAGCTTAGATCCGGTTTTTCAAGGGGCGTATGGCTACACCTTC	CASSLDPVFQGAYGYTF
TRBJ2-3	many	-	TRBV7-2	TGTGCCAGCAGCGTAGTGCGTGTGGATACGCAGTATTTT	CASSVVRVDTQYF
TRBJ2-5	-	TRBD2	TRBV2	TGTGCCAGCAGACCTACTAGCGGGGGCCCACAAGAGACCCAGTACTTC	CASRPTSGGPQETQYF
TRBJ2-3	few	-	TRBV20-1	TGCAGTGCTAGAGGGCTCAACACAGATACGCAGTATTTT	CSARGLNTDTQYF
TRBJ2-1	-	-	TRBV6-2/TRBV6-3	TGTGCCAGCAGCCCTAAACTAGTCCGCTCCTACAATGAGCAGTTCTTC	CASSPKLVRSYNEQFF
TRBJ1-1	-	-	TRBV9	TGTGCCAGCAGCGTAGTGGCAGAAAACACTGAAGCTTTCTTT	CASSVVAENTEAFF
TRBJ2-7	-	-	TRBV15	TGTGCCACCAGCAGAGAAAAGGTCCCGACCTACGAGCAGTACTTC	CATSREKVPTYEQYF
TRBJ2-1	-	-	TRBV7-9	TGTGCCAGCAGCTTACTCCCGGGCTCCTACAATGAGCAGTTCTTC	CASSLLPGSYNEQFF
TRBJ2-7	few	-	TRBV12-3/TRBV12-4	TGTGCCAGCAGGCCTTCGGGGACACGTTACGAGCAGTACTTC	CASRPSGTRYEQYF
TRBJ2-1	few	TRBD1	TRBV11-2	TGTGCCAGCAGCTTAGGACAGGGGGCACTTCATGAGCAGTTCTTC	CASSLGQGALHEQFF
TRBJ1-2	-	-	TRBV10-3	TGTGCCAGCAGTGATCGGGCGAGCTATGGCTACACCTTC	CASSDRASYGYTF
TRBJ2-7	-	TRBD2	TRBV5-1	TGCGCCAGCGCTCTTAGCGGGAGGGACTACGAGCAGTACTTC	CASALSGRDYEQYF
TRBJ2-5	-	-	TRBV12-3/TRBV12-4	TGTGCCAGCAGGACGGTTTTATCGGGAAATGAGCAGTACTTC	CASRTVLSGNEQYF
TRBJ1-2	-	-	TRBV6-2/TRBV6-3	TGTGCCAGCAGGCCCACAGGGTACGGGGGCTACACCTTC	CASRPTGYGGYTF
TRBJ2-1	-	-	TRBV2	TGTGCCAGCACCTACAGGACCTTGGGCAATGAGCAGTTCTTC	CASTYRTLGNEQFF
TRBJ2-5	-	-	TRBV2	TGTGCCAGCCTCGCGGGACTCTCACGGGAGACCCAGTACTTC	CASLAGLSRETQYF
TRBJ1-4	-	-	TRBV5-1	TGCGCCAGCAGCTTGAATCCGGCAACTAATGAAAAACTGTTTTTT	CASSLNPATNEKLFF
TRBJ2-7	few	-	TRBV7-9	TGTGCCAGCAGCTCCCCGGACAGCTCCTACGAGCAGTACTTC	CASSSPDSSYEQYF